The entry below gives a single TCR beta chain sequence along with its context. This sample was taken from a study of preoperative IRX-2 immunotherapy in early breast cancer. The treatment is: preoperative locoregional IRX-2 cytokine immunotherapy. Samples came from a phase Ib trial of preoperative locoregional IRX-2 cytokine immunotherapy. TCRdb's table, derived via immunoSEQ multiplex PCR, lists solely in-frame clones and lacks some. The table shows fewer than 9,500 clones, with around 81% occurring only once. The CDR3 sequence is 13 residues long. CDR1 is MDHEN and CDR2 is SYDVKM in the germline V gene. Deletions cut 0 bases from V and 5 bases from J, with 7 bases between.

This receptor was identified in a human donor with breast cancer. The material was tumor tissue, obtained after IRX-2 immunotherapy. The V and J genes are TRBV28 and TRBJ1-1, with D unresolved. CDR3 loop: CASSLWGRTEAFF. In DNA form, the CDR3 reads TGTGCCAGCAGTTTATGGGGGAGGACTGAAGCTTTCTTT.